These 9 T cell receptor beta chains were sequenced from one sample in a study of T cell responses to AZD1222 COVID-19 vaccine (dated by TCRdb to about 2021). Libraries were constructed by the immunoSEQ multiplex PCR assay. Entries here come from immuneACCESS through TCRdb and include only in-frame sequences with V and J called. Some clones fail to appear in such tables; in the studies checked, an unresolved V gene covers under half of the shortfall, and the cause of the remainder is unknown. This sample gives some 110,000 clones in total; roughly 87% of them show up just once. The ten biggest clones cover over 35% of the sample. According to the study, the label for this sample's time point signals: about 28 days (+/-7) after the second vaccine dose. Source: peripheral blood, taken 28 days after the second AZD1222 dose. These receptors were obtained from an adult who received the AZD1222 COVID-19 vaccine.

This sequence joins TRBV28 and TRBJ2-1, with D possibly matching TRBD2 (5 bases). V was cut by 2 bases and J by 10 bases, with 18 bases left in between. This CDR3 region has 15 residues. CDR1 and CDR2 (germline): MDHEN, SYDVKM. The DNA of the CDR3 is TGTGCCAGCAGTTTAAGGTTATCCGGGAATGGCGAGCAGTTCTTC. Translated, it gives CASSLRLSGNGEQFF.

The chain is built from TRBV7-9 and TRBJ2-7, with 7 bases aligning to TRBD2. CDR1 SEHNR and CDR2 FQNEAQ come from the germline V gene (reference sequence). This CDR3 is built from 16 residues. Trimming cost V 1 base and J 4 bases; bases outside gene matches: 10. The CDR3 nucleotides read TGTGCCAGCAGCTTAGGTAGCGGCGGGAGCAGATACGAGCAGTACTTC. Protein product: CASSLGSGGSRYEQYF. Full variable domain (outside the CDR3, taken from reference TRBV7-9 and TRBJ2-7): DTGVSQNPRHKITKRGQNVTFRCDPISEHNRLYWYRQTLGQGPEFLTYFQNEAQLEKSRLLSDRFSAERPKGSFSTLEIQRTEQGDSAMYLCASSLGSGGSRYEQYFGPGTRLTVT.

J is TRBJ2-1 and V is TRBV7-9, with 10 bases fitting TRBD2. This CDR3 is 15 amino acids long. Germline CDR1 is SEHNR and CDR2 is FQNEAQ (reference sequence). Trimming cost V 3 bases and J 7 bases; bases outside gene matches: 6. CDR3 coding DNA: TGTGCCAGCAGCTTTTCTAGCGGGAGAAAGAATGAGCAGTTCTTC. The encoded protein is CASSFSSGRKNEQFF.

CDR3 region: CASSIGDFSRGAFF. In nucleotides, the CDR3 is TGTGCCAGTAGTATAGGGGACTTTTCCCGAGGAGCTTTCTTT. The chain uses TRBV19 and TRBJ1-1; perhaps TRBD1 as D (5 bases). This CDR3 region has 14 residues. V was cut by 1 base and J by 10 bases, with 16 bases left in between. The germline gives CDR1 LNHDA, CDR2 SQIVND (reference sequence).

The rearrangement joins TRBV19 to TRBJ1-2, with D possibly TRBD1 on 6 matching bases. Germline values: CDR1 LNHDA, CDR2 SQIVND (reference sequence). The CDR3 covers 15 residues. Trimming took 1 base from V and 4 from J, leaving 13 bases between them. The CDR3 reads CASSIGPGQPYGYTF. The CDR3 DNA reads TGTGCCAGTAGTATAGGCCCCGGACAGCCCTATGGCTACACCTTC.

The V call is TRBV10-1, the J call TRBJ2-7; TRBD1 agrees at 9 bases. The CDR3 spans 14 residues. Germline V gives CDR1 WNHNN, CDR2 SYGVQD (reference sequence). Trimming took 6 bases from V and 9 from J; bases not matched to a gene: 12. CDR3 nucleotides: TGCGCCAGCAGCTCCGGGACAGGGCCTCGGAGGCAGTACTTC. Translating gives CASSSGTGPRRQYF.

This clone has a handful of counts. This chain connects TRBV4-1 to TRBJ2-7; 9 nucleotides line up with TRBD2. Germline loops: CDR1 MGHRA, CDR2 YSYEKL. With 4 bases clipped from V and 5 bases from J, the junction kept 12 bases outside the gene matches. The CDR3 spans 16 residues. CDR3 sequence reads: CASSLHRPGLADEQYF. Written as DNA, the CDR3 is TGCGCCAGCAGCCTCCACAGACCGGGACTAGCTGACGAGCAGTACTTC.

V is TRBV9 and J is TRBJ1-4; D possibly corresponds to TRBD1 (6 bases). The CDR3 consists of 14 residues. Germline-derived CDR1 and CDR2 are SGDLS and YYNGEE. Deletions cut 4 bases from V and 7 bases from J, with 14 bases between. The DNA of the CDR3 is TGTGCCAGCAGCCCCACGGGAGGGGGTGAAAAACTGTTTTTT. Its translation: CASSPTGGGEKLFF.

The CDR3 loop is CASSLGGATYEQYF. Written as DNA, the CDR3 is TGTGCCAGCAGCTTAGGTGGGGCTACCTACGAGCAGTACTTC. The chain recombines TRBV7-2 with TRBJ2-7; maybe TRBD1 (5 bases). CDR3 length: 14 residues. Germline V lookup: CDR1 SGHTA, CDR2 FQGNSA. The V end was cut by 1 base, the J end by 2 bases, with 9 bases between.